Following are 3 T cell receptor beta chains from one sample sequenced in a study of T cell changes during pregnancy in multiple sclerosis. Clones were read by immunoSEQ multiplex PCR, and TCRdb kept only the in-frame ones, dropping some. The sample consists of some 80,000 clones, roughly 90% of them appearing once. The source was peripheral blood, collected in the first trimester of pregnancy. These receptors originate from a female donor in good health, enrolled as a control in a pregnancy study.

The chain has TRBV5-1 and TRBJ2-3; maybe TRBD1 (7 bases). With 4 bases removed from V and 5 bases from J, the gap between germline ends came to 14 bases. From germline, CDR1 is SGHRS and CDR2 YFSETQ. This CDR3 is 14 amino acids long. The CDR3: CASSIRQGGDTQYF. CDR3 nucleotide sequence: TGCGCCAGCAGCATCAGACAGGGAGGAGATACGCAGTATTTT.

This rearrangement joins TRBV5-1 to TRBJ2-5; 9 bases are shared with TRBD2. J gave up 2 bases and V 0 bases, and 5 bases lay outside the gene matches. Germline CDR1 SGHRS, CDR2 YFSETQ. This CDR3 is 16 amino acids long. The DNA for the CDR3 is TGCGCCAGCAGCTTGGTTCCCAGCGGGGGGCAAGAGACCCAGTACTTC. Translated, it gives CASSLVPSGGQETQYF. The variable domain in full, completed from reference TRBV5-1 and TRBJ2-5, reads KAGVTQTPRYLIKTRGQQVTLSCSPISGHRSVSWYQQTPGQGLQFLFEYFSETQRNKGNFPGRFSGRQFSNSRSEMNVSTLELGDSALYLCASSLVPSGGQETQYFGPGTRLLVL.

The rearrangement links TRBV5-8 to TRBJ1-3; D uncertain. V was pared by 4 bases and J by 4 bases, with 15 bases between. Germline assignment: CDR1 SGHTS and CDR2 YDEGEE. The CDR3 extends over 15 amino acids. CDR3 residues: CASSLEGGRGNTIYF. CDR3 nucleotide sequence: TGTGCCAGCAGCCTGGAAGGAGGGAGAGGAAACACCATATATTTT. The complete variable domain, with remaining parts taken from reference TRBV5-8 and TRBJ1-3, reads EAGVTQSPTHLIKTRGQQATLRCSPISGHTSVYWYQQALGLGLQFLLWYDEGEERNRGNFPPRFSGRQFPNYSSELNVNALELEDSALYLCASSLEGGRGNTIYFGEGSWLTVV.